One sample yielded the 23 T cell receptor beta chains listed below, sequenced in a study of radiotherapy plus CTLA-4 blockade in lung cancer. Clones were read by immunoSEQ multiplex PCR, and TCRdb kept only the in-frame ones, dropping some. The repertoire holds some 67,000 clones, approximately 79% seen once, with around a sixth in the top ten. This specimen consisted of peripheral blood, obtained from a patient treated with radiotherapy plus ipilimumab. These receptors were collected from a human donor with non-small cell lung cancer whose response to radiotherapy plus ipilimumab could not be evaluated. Some clones in this sample may be carry-over from other donors' samples.

The V and J genes are TRBV2 and TRBJ2-1, with D possibly TRBD2 on 6 matching bases. There are 12 residues in the CDR3. Trimming left V 8 bases short and J 10 bases short, with 15 bases between. From germline, CDR1 is SNHLY and CDR2 FYNNEI. This CDR3 reads CASRDSRPEQFF. CDR3 sequence (DNA): TGTGCCAGCCGGGACTCCCGGCCCGAGCAGTTCTTC.

V and J are TRBV4-2 and TRBJ1-3, with D hard to call. The CDR3 is made up of 16 amino acids. Trimming pared 0 bases from V and 0 bases from J, leaving 9 bases between. Germline-derived CDR1 and CDR2 are LGHNA and YNFKEQ. The CDR3 DNA reads TGTGCCAGCAGCCAAGATAGGGCGGGCTCTGGAAACACCATATATTTT. This translates into CASSQDRAGSGNTIYF.

This chain joins TRBV4-3 and TRBJ1-3; D not certain. The germline gives CDR1 LGHNA, CDR2 YSLEER. The CDR3 runs 13 residues. V was trimmed by 0 bases and J by 7 bases, leaving 7 bases between them. The CDR3 loop is CASSQETRNTIYF. As DNA, the CDR3 is TGCGCCAGCAGCCAAGAGACTCGGAACACCATATATTTT.

The J gene is TRBJ1-6, the V gene TRBV9, with 7 bases that match TRBD1. J was trimmed by 7 bases and V by 4 bases; bases with no gene match: 8. CDR1 SGDLS and CDR2 YYNGEE come from the germline V gene. The CDR3 covers 15 residues. The CDR3 protein is CASSSGRGWNSPLHF. DNA of the CDR3: TGTGCCAGCAGCTCCGGCAGGGGGTGGAATTCACCCCTCCACTTT.

The rearrangement joins TRBV7-2 to TRBJ2-3, with D perhaps TRBD1 (5 bases). Germline V lookup: CDR1 SGHTA, CDR2 FQGNSA. The V gene lost 4 bases and the J gene lost 1 base, with 9 bases spanning the gap. This CDR3 comprises 14 residues. The DNA for the CDR3 is TGTGCCAGCAGCTCAGGGCCCCGCACAGATACGCAGTATTTT. Translation: CASSSGPRTDTQYF.

This clone was counted a few times. J is TRBJ1-4 and V is TRBV19; 8 nucleotides align to TRBD1. There are 15 residues in the CDR3. The germline CDR1 and CDR2 sequences are LNHDA and SQIVND (reference sequence). The J segment lost 3 bases and the V segment lost 4 bases, leaving 4 bases of the junction unmatched. The CDR3 reads CASSTRDRPNEKLFF. The DNA of the CDR3 is TGTGCCAGTAGTACCCGGGACAGGCCTAATGAAAAACTGTTTTTT.

This chain joins TRBV5-4 and TRBJ2-5; 10 positions agree with TRBD2. Trimming removed 5 bases from V and 1 base from J; junction bases left unmatched: 11. The length of the CDR3 is 17 residues. Germline V gene lookup returns CDR1 SGHNT and CDR2 YYREEE (reference sequence). The CDR3, as DNA: TGTGCCAGCAGACCTGGCCCCAGCGGGGGGGCCCAAGAGACCCAGTACTTC. Its translation: CASRPGPSGGAQETQYF.

This chain connects TRBV4-1 to TRBJ1-1, with a tentative D call TRBD1 (5 bases). The CDR3 contains 16 residues. Germline lookup yields CDR1 MGHRA and CDR2 YSYEKL. The V gene lost 4 bases and the J gene lost 3 bases, with 18 bases spanning the gap. CDR3 region: CASSRSWGVRDTEAFF. The CDR3 DNA sequence: TGCGCCAGCAGCCGCTCTTGGGGGGTGAGGGACACTGAAGCTTTCTTT.

The chain combines TRBV7-3 with TRBJ1-2; 9 positions match TRBD1. Germline lookup yields CDR1 SGHTA and CDR2 FQGTGA. This CDR3 is built from 13 residues. The V segment lost 5 bases and the J segment 14 bases; nucleotides outside the gene matches: 12. This CDR3 reads CASSPQPDRGWTF. The CDR3 coding sequence is TGTGCCAGCAGCCCCCAGCCGGACAGGGGTTGGACCTTC.

The chain recombines TRBV20-1 with TRBJ1-2, with 7 bases matching TRBD1. The CDR3 loop spans 11 amino acids. Trimming removed 8 bases from V and 9 bases from J; junction bases left unmatched: 9. Germline CDR1 DFQATT, CDR2 SNEGSKA (reference sequence). CDR3 protein: CSTRDRSSYTF. The CDR3 coding sequence is TGCAGTACTCGGGACAGAAGCAGCTACACCTTC.

The chain has TRBV28 and TRBJ2-5; 10 nucleotides line up with TRBD1. J was trimmed by 4 bases and V by 6 bases; bases with no gene match: 5. CDR1 and CDR2 from the germline V gene are MDHEN and SYDVKM. The CDR3 has 14 residues. CDR3 sequence: CASRETGGSETQYF. CDR3 DNA sequence: TGTGCCAGCAGGGAGACAGGGGGCTCAGAGACCCAGTACTTC.

The chain joins TRBV7-3 to TRBJ1-1, with 7 bases identical to TRBD1. J was trimmed by 4 bases and V by 5 bases; bases with no gene match: 10. The germline V gene has CDR1 SGHTA and CDR2 FQGTGA. CDR3 size: 15 residues. The CDR3, as DNA: TGTGCCAGCAGCCCGTCACAGGGGCGCGGCACTGAAGCTTTCTTT. It codes for CASSPSQGRGTEAFF.

This clone was detected only once. This sequence joins TRBV7-2 and TRBJ1-6; D call uncertain. Germline V CDR1 and CDR2: SGHTA, FQGNSA. This CDR3 contains 14 residues. V was clipped by 5 bases and J by 6 bases, with 11 bases between them. CDR3 nucleotide sequence: TGTGCCAGCAGCCGAACCGCGGGTAATTCACCCCTCCACTTT. Translation gives CASSRTAGNSPLHF.

This chain joins TRBV19 and TRBJ1-2; D is possibly TRBD1 (5 bases). With 3 bases removed from V and 4 bases from J, the gap between germline ends came to 15 bases. The CDR3 covers 15 residues. CDR1 and CDR2 from the germline V gene are LNHDA and SQIVND (reference sequence). This CDR3 reads CASSITSRAGYGYTF. CDR3 nucleotide sequence: TGTGCCAGTAGTATCACTTCCAGGGCAGGCTATGGCTACACCTTC.

The chain uses TRBV20-1 and TRBJ2-7; D not certain. Per the germline V gene, CDR1 is DFQATT and CDR2 is SNEGSKA (reference sequence). This CDR3 is 11 amino acids long. V was trimmed by 8 bases and J by 2 bases, leaving 10 bases between them. The CDR3 region has the DNA TGCAGTTTCGGTGCAACCTACGAGCAGTACTTC. Translation: CSFGATYEQYF.

CDR3 DNA: TGTGCCAGCAGTTTAACGGGAATCGTAGTTGAGCAGTTCTTC. This translates into CASSLTGIVVEQFF. This chain connects TRBV27 to TRBJ2-1, with D perhaps matching TRBD2 (5 bases). CDR3 length: 14 amino acids. Per germline, CDR1 MNHEY and CDR2 SMNVEV (reference sequence). Between the trimmed V and J ends, which lost 2 bases and 9 bases, there was a span of 14 bases.

V is TRBV9 and J is TRBJ1-6; 8 bases fit TRBD1. Germline lookup yields CDR1 SGDLS and CDR2 YYNGEE. The CDR3 is 15 amino acids. With 1 base clipped from V and 11 bases from J, the junction kept 8 bases outside the gene matches. The CDR3 bases are TGTGCCAGCAGCGTAACATACTACAGGGGGGCACCCCTCCACTTT. Its protein is CASSVTYYRGAPLHF. Together with reference TRBV9 and TRBJ1-6, the CDR3 gives the full variable domain: DSGVTQTPKHLITATGQRVTLRCSPRSGDLSVYWYQQSLDQGLQFLIQYYNGEERAKGNILERFSAQQFPDLHSELNLSSLELGDSALYFCASSVTYYRGAPLHFGNGTRLTVT.

The chain combines TRBV5-6 with TRBJ2-3, with 8 positions matching TRBD2. CDR1 is SGHDT and CDR2 is YYEEEE in the germline V gene. The V segment lost 3 bases and the J segment 10 bases; nucleotides outside the gene matches: 4. The CDR3 extends over 12 amino acids. The CDR3 DNA is TGTGCCAGCAGCTCCTCGGGACTAGCGCAGTATTTT. Translating gives CASSSSGLAQYF.

V usage is TRBV5-1 and J usage is TRBJ1-1; possibly TRBD1 for D (5 bases). V lost 0 bases, J lost 1 base, and 10 bases lay in between. Germline CDR1 and CDR2: SGHRS and YFSETQ. The CDR3 spans 15 residues. This CDR3 is CASSLVGGANTEAFF. DNA of the CDR3: TGCGCCAGCAGCTTGGTCGGGGGTGCGAACACTGAAGCTTTCTTT.

The chain links TRBV28 to TRBJ2-7, with 9 bases aligning to TRBD1. Germline V gives CDR1 MDHEN, CDR2 SYDVKM. Trimming at V came to 6 bases and at J to 4 bases, leaving 7 bases not matched to a gene. This CDR3 is built from 14 residues. The CDR3 coding sequence is TGTGCCAGCAGCAACGGACAGGGGTGGTACGAGCAGTACTTC. Amino acid sequence: CASSNGQGWYEQYF.

The chain links TRBV18 to TRBJ2-5; TRBD1 matches at 7 bases. Losses at the gene ends were 2 bases for V and 5 bases for J; bases not matched to a gene: 5. The CDR3 is made up of 14 amino acids. CDR1 and CDR2 from the germline V gene are KGHSH and LQKENI. The CDR3 DNA reads TGTGCCAGCTCACCAATAGGGGGCTTGGAGACCCAGTACTTC. It specifies CASSPIGGLETQYF.

J is TRBJ2-6 and V is TRBV6-5; D gene ambiguous. The ends were cut back, 7 bases at V and 0 bases at J, with 10 bases in the middle. The CDR3 has 15 residues. The V gene's germline CDR1 is MNHEY and CDR2 SVGAGI. CDR3 bases: TGTGCCAGCACCCGACTTAGCTCTGGGGCCAACGTCCTGACTTTC. Translated: CASTRLSSGANVLTF.

V usage is TRBV6-5 and J usage is TRBJ1-6; 10 bases map to TRBD1. This CDR3 spans 15 amino acids. V lost 2 bases to trimming and J lost 10 bases; unmatched junction nucleotides: 5. CDR1 MNHEY and CDR2 SVGAGI come from the germline V gene. CDR3 sequence: CASSYTGQGKSPLHF. The CDR3 bases are TGTGCCAGCAGTTACACGGGACAGGGGAAATCACCCCTCCACTTT.